In this sample, the clone carrying this T cell receptor beta chain turned up a few times. Antigen: not known. Losses at the gene ends were 2 bases for V and 5 bases for J; bases not matched to a gene: 2. Germline V lookup: CDR1 SGHTA, CDR2 FQGNSA. CDR3 length: 15 residues. From the reads, TCRdb called clonotypes with MiXCR, one entry per CDR3 protein. The sample has under 150,000 distinct CDR3 sequences, 7% to 9.5% seen once. This entry is derived from a study of T cell repertoires in cytomegalovirus infection. Study at large: In public TCR beta signatures, there were indications of both CMV infection and matching HLA type.

General observations from the study: CMV carriers with the relevant HLA were identified by cumulative public TCR beta family frequency. There were HLA-C-restricted CMV-specific TCR beta clonotypes dominating the ex vivo response.

The chain recombines TRBV7-2 with TRBJ2-5, with TRBD2 identical over 13 bases. The clonotype was recovered from a human donor in good health (CMV status not recorded). Some clones in this sample may be carry-over from other donors' samples. The sample consisted of PBMCs. Here the CDR3 reads CASSLTSGRGETQYF. In DNA form, the CDR3 reads TGTGCCAGCAGCTTAACTAGCGGGAGGGGGGAGACCCAGTACTTC.